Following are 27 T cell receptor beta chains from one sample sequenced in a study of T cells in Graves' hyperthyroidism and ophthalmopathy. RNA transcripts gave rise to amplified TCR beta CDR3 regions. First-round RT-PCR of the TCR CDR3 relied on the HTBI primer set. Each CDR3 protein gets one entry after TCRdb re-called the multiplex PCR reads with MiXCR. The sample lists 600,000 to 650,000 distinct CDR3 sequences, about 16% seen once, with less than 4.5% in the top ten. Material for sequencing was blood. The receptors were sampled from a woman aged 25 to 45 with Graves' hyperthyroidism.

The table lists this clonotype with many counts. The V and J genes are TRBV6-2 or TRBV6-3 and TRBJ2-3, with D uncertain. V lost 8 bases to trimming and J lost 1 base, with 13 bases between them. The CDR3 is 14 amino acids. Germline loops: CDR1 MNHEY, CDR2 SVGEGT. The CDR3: CASATQTRTDTQYF. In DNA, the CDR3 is TGTGCCAGCGCTACCCAGACACGCACAGATACGCAGTATTTT.

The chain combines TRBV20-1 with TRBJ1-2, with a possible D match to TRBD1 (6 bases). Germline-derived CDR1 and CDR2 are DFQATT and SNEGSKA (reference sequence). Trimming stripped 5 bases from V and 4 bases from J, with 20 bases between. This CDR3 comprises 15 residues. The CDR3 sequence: CSASNPGQQIYGYTF. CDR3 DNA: TGCAGTGCTTCTAACCCCGGACAGCAGATCTATGGCTACACCTTC.

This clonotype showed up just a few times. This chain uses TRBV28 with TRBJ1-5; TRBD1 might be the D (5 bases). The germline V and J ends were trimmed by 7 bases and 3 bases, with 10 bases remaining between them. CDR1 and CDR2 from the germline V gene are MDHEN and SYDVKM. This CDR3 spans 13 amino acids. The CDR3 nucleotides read TGTGCCAGCATCTTGGGGACCAATCAGCCCCAGCATTTT. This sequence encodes CASILGTNQPQHF.

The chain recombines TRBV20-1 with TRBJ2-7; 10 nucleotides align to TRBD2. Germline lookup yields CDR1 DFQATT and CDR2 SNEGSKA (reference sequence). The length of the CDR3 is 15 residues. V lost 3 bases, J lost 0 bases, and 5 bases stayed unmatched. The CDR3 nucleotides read TGCAGTGCTAGTCCCCCTAGCGGGAGCTCCTACGAGCAGTACTTC. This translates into CSASPPSGSSYEQYF.

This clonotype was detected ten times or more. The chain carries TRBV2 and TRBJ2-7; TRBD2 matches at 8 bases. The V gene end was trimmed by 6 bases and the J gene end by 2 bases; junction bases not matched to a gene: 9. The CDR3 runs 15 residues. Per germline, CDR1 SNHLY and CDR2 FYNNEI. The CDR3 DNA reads TGTGCCAGCAGGCCCGCGGGGGGCCGCACCTACGAGCAGTACTTC. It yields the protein CASRPAGGRTYEQYF.

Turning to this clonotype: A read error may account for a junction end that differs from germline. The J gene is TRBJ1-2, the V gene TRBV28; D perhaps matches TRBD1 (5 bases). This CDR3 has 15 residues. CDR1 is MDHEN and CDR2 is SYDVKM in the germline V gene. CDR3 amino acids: CASYSSGLLNYDYTF. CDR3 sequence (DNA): TGTGCCAGCTATTCTTCAGGGCTTCTTAACTATGACTACACCTTC.

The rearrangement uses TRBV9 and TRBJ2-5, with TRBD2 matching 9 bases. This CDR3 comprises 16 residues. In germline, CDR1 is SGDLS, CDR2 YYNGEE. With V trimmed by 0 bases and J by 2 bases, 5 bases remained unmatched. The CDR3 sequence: CASSVDSGSKQETQYF. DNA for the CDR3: TGTGCCAGCAGCGTAGATAGCGGGAGCAAGCAAGAGACCCAGTACTTC.

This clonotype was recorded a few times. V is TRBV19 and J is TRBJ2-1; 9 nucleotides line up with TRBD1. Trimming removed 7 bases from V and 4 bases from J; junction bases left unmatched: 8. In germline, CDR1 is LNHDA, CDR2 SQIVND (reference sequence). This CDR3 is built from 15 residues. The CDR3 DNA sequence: TGTGCCAGTAACGTCCGGACAGGGGCGTACAATGAGCAGTTCTTC. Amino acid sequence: CASNVRTGAYNEQFF.

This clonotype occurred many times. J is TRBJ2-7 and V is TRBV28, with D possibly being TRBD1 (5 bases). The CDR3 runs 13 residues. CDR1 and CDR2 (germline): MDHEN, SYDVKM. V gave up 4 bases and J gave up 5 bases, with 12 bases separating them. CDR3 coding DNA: TGTGCCAGCAGTTCAGGACACCCTGACGAGCAGTACTTC. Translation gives CASSSGHPDEQYF.

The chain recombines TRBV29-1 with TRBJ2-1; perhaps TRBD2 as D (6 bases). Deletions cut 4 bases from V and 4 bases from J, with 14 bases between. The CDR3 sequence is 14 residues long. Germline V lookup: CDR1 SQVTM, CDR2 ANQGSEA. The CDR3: CSVADGTLYNEQFF. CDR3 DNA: TGCAGCGTTGCGGACGGGACTCTATACAATGAGCAGTTCTTC.

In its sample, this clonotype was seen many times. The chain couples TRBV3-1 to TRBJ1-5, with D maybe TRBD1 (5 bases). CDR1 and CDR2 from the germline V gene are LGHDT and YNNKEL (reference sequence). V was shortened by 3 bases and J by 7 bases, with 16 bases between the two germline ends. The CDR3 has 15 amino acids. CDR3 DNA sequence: TGTGCCAGCAGCCATCAGCGGGGGGTTGGACAGCCCCAGCATTTT. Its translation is CASSHQRGVGQPQHF.

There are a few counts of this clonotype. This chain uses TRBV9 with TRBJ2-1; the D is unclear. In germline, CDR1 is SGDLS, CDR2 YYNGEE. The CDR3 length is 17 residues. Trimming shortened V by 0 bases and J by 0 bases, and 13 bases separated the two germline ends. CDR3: CASSVGLYQSSYNEQFF. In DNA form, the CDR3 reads TGTGCCAGCAGCGTAGGACTCTACCAGAGCTCCTACAATGAGCAGTTCTTC.

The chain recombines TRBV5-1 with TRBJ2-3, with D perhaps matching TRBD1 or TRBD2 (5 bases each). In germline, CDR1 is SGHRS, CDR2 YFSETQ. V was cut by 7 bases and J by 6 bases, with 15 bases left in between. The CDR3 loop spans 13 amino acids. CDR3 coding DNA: TGCGCCAGCTGGGGGACGGATCAGGATACGCAGTATTTT. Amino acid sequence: CASWGTDQDTQYF.

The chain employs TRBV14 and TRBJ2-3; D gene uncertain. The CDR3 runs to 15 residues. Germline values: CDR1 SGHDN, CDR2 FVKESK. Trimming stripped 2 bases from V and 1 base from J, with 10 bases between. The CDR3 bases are TGTGCCAGCAGCCAAATTCGTGGGCGCACAGATACGCAGTATTTT. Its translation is CASSQIRGRTDTQYF.

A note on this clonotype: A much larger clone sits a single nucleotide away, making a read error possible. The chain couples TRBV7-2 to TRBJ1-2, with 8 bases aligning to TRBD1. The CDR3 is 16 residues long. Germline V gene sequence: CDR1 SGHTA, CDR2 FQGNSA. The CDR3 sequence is CASSYRTGTSFNGYAF. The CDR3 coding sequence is TGTGCCAGCAGTTACAGGACAGGGACGAGTTTTAATGGCTACGCCTTC.

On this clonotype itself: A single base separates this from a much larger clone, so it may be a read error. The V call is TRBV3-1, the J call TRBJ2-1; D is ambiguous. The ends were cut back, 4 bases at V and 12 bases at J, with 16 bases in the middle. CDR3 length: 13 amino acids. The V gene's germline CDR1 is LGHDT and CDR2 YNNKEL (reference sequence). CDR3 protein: CASSLLLKHGQFF. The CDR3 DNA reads TGTGCCAGCAGCCTACTCTTGAAGCACGGGCAGTTCTTC.

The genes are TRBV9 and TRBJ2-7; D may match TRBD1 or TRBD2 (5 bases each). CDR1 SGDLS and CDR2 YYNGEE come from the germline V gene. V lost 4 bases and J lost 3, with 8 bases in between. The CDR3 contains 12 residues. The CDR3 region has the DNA TGTGCCAGCAGCCGGGACCTCTACGAGCAGTACTTC. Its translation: CASSRDLYEQYF.

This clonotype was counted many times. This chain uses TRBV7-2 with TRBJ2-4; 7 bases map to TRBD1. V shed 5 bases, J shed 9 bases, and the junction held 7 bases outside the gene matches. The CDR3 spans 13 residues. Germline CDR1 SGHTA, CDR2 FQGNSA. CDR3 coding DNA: TGTGCCAGCAGCCCCGGGACAGACACCATTCAGTACTTC. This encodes CASSPGTDTIQYF.

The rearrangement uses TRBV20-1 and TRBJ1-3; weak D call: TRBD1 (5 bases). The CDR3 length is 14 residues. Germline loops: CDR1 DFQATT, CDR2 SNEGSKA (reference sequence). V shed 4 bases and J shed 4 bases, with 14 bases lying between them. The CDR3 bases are TGCAGTGCTAACCTTGGGGCAGGGGGAAACACCATATATTTT. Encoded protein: CSANLGAGGNTIYF.

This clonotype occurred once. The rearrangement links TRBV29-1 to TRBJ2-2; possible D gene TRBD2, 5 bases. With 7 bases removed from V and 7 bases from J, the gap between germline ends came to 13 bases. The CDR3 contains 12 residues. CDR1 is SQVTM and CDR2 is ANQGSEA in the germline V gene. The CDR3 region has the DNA TGCAGCGCCCGCCGGGGAAGCGGGGAGCTGTTTTTT. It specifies CSARRGSGELFF.

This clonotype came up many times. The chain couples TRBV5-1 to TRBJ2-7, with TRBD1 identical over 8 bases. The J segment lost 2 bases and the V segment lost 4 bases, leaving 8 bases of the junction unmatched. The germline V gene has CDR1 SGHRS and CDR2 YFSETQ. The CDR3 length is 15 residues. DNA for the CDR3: TGCGCCAGCAGCCACGGGACAGGCAGAACCTACGAGCAGTACTTC. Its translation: CASSHGTGRTYEQYF.

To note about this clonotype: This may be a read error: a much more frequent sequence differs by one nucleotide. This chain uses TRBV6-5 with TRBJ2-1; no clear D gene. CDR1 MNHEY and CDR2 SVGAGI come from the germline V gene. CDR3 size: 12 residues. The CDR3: CASSTPYYELYF. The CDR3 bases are TGTGCCAGCAGTACTCCTTACTACGAGCTGTACTTC.

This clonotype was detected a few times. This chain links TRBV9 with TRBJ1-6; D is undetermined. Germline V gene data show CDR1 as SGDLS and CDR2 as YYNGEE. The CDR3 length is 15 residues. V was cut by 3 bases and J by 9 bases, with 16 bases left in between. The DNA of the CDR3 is TGTGCCAGCAGCGAAACGGAGGGTAGAGGTTCACCCCTCCACTTT. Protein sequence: CASSETEGRGSPLHF. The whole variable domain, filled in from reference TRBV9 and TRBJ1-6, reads DSGVTQTPKHLITATGQRVTLRCSPRSGDLSVYWYQQSLDQGLQFLIQYYNGEERAKGNILERFSAQQFPDLHSELNLSSLELGDSALYFCASSETEGRGSPLHFGNGTRLTVT.

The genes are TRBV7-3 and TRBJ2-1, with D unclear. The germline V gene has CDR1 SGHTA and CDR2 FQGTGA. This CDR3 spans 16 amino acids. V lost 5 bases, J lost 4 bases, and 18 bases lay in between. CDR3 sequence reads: CASSPSGGKGYNEQFF. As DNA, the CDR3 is TGTGCCAGCAGCCCCTCAGGTGGGAAGGGTTACAATGAGCAGTTCTTC.

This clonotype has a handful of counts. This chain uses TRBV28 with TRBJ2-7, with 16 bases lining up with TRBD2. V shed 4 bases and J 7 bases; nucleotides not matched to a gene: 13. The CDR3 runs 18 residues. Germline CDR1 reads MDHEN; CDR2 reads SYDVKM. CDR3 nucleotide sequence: TGTGCCAGCAGTTCGCCCCGAGGGACTAGCGGGAGGGCGGGGGAGCAGTACTTC. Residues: CASSSPRGTSGRAGEQYF.

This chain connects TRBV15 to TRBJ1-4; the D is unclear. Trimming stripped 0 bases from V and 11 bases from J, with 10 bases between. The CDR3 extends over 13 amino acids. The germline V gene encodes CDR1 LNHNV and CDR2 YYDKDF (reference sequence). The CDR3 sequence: CATSRDLPMKLFF. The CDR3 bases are TGTGCCACCAGCAGAGATCTGCCAATGAAACTGTTTTTT.

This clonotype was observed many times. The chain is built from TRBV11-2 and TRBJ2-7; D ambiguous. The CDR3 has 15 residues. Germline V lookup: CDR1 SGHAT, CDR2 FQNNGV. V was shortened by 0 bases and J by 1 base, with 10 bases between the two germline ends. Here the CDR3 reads CASSLDPIISYEQYF. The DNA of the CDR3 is TGTGCCAGCAGCTTAGACCCCATTATATCCTACGAGCAGTACTTC.